Listed below are T cell receptor beta chains from one sample, sequenced in a study of T cells in Graves' hyperthyroidism and ophthalmopathy. TCRdb reprocessed the multiplex PCR reads via MiXCR and lists one record per CDR3 protein. This sample has about 350,000 distinct CDR3 sequences, with 19% found just once. The specimen was blood. The receptor set was obtained from a woman between 18 and 29 years old with Graves' hyperthyroidism. The CDR3 runs from the conserved cysteine through the conserved F or W. D genes are given only for firm matches. For some rows the clone size is stated as once, few or many, or as a class when expanded; others skip it.

J	V	size	D	CDR3	DNA
TRBJ1-1	TRBV5-1	-	-	CASSSGGVMDTEAFF	TGCGCCAGCAGCTCGGGAGGAGTTATGGACACTGAAGCTTTCTTT
TRBJ1-1	TRBV6-2/TRBV6-3	many	TRBD1	CASSPGQHTEAFF	TGTGCCAGCAGTCCGGGACAGCACACTGAAGCTTTCTTT
TRBJ2-7	TRBV6-5	-	-	CASSLSARDEQYF	TGTGCCAGCAGTTTATCCGCTAGGGACGAGCAGTACTTC
TRBJ1-3	TRBV9	many	-	CASSVGPNAARDTIYF	TGTGCCAGCAGCGTAGGTCCGAACGCCGCCCGGGACACCATATATTTT
TRBJ1-2	TRBV2	-	-	CASSERPPFPNGYTF	TGTGCCAGCAGTGAACGACCACCTTTCCCTAATGGCTACACCTTC
TRBJ2-5	TRBV6-5	many	-	CASSLPGHFWGETQYF	TGTGCCAGCAGTCTACCAGGACACTTCTGGGGGGAGACCCAGTACTTC
TRBJ1-5	TRBV19	many	-	CASSIAPGGRQPQHF	TGTGCCAGTAGTATCGCCCCTGGCGGTCGGCAGCCCCAGCATTTT
TRBJ2-7	TRBV29-1	many	-	CSVEELDGTYEQYF	TGCAGCGTTGAAGAACTAGACGGGACCTACGAGCAGTACTTC
TRBJ1-2	TRBV28	-	TRBD1	CASRRTGGGYGYTF	TGTGCCAGCAGACGGACAGGGGGCGGCTATGGCTACACCTTC
TRBJ1-3	TRBV20-1	-	TRBD1	CSAHYRGARNTIYF	TGCAGTGCTCACTACAGGGGTGCAAGAAACACCATATATTTT
TRBJ2-7	TRBV7-2	-	-	CASSLAGQAVNEQYF	TGTGCCAGCAGCTTAGCGGGGCAGGCGGTCAACGAGCAGTACTTC
TRBJ2-4	TRBV12-3/TRBV12-4	many	-	CASSLGSRNIKYF	TGTGCCAGCAGTTTAGGGTCGCGAAACATTAAGTACTTC
TRBJ1-2	TRBV24-1	many	-	CATSDQGSGAYGYTF	TGTGCCACCAGTGATCAGGGAAGCGGCGCCTATGGCTACACCTTC
TRBJ1-2	TRBV12-3/TRBV12-4	many	-	CASSFMYGTYGYTF	TGTGCCAGCAGTTTTATGTACGGAACATATGGCTACACCTTC
TRBJ2-7	TRBV5-4	many	TRBD1	CASSFRGRGSGSTYEQYF	TGTGCCAGCAGCTTCAGGGGGCGCGGGTCAGGGTCAACCTACGAGCAGTACTTC
TRBJ2-2	TRBV9	many	-	CASSVRDEPNTGELFF	TGTGCCAGCAGCGTCCGGGACGAACCGAACACCGGGGAGCTGTTTTTT
TRBJ1-1	TRBV3-1	-	-	CASSLLATANTEAFF	TGTGCCAGCAGCCTCCTAGCGACAGCGAACACTGAAGCTTTCTTT
TRBJ2-7	TRBV29-1	many	TRBD1	CSVVLAGTGLYEQYF	TGCAGCGTTGTACTGGCCGGGACAGGTTTGTACGAGCAGTACTTC
TRBJ1-5	TRBV28	many	TRBD1	CASSTRDSPYQPQHF	TGTGCCAGCAGTACCCGGGACAGCCCTTATCAGCCCCAGCATTTT
TRBJ2-4	TRBV6-5	few	-	CASSYVGELDIQYF	TGTGCCAGCAGTTACGTGGGTGAGCTTGATATTCAGTACTTC
TRBJ1-1	TRBV6-5	few	-	CASSYGAGNTEAFF	TGTGCCAGCAGTTACGGTGCAGGGAACACTGAAGCTTTCTTT
TRBJ1-5	TRBV7-8	many	-	CASSPRLLNQPQHF	TGTGCCAGCAGCCCCAGACTGCTCAATCAGCCCCAGCATTTT
TRBJ2-5	TRBV11-2	many	-	CASSLVGGTETQYF	TGTGCCAGCAGCTTGGTGGGGGGTACGGAGACCCAGTACTTC
TRBJ2-7	TRBV11-1	many	-	CASSSRFSPSSYEQYF	TGTGCCAGCAGCTCCCGATTCAGCCCGAGCTCCTACGAGCAGTACTTC
TRBJ1-1	TRBV5-1	-	-	CASGGTENTEAFF	TGCGCCAGCGGCGGGACGGAGAACACTGAAGCTTTCTTT
TRBJ2-5	TRBV11-2	many	-	CASSRGSRGSGTQYF	TGTGCCAGCAGTCGGGGTTCAAGGGGCAGCGGGACCCAGTACTTC
TRBJ1-1	TRBV10-3	many	-	CAIGDPGTLNTEAFF	TGTGCCATCGGGGATCCCGGGACCTTGAACACTGAAGCTTTCTTT
TRBJ2-5	TRBV5-1	many	-	CASSFQGETQYF	TGCGCCAGCAGCTTCCAAGGGGAGACCCAGTACTTC
TRBJ2-5	TRBV7-2	many	TRBD2	CASSAGLAQETQYF	TGTGCCAGCAGCGCGGGACTAGCCCAAGAGACCCAGTACTTC